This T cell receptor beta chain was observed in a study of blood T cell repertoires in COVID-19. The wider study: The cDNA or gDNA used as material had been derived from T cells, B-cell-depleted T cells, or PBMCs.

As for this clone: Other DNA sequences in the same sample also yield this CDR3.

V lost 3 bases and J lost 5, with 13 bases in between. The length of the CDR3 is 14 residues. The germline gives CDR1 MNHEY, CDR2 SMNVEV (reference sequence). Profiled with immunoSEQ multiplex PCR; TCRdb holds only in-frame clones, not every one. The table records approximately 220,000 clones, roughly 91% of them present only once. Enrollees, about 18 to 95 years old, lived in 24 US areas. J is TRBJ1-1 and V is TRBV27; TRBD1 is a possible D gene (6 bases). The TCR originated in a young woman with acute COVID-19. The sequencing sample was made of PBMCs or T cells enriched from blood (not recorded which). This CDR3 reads CASSFGGAATEAFF. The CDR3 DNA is TGTGCCAGCAGTTTTGGGGGCGCGGCAACTGAAGCTTTCTTT.